This is a list of T cell receptor beta chains from one sample in a study of blood T cell repertoires in COVID-19. Libraries were prepared by immunoSEQ multiplex PCR; TCRdb keeps only in-frame clonotypes and omits some of them. The sample shows fewer than 350,000 clones, 65% to 90% of them seen only once. Sample: peripheral blood. The receptor set was obtained from a human donor in a cohort sampled during active COVID-19. Each CDR3 is given without its conserved first and last residue.

CDR3: ASSSGQTSYEQY; J: TRBJ2-7; length: 12; V: TRBV11-2
CDR3: ASSSTGGADTQY; J: TRBJ2-3; length: 12; V: TRBV19
CDR3: SARRNTEAF; J: TRBJ1-1; length: 9; V: TRBV20-1
CDR3: ASSFLEGDTEAF; J: TRBJ1-1; length: 12; V: TRBV7-3
CDR3: SASYPGGDTQY; J: TRBJ2-3; length: 11; V: TRBV20-1
CDR3: ATSEGRAYGYT; J: TRBJ1-2; length: 11; V: TRBV24-1
CDR3: AWSGTWNRANTEAF; J: TRBJ1-1; length: 14; V: TRBV30
CDR3: ASTPSTGNTIY; J: TRBJ1-3; length: 11; V: TRBV19
CDR3: ASSLGQGGTDTQY; J: TRBJ2-3; length: 13; V: TRBV5-1
CDR3: ASSQGASSNQPQH; J: TRBJ1-5; length: 13; V: TRBV6-5
CDR3: ASSIRVAVTAQDNEQF; J: TRBJ2-1; length: 16; V: TRBV7-2
CDR3: ASSSLRTASNEKLF; J: TRBJ1-4; length: 14; V: TRBV5-6
CDR3: ASSRQGPNTEAF; J: TRBJ1-1; length: 12; V: TRBV7-9
CDR3: ASRSQGSYEQY; J: TRBJ2-7; length: 11; V: TRBV19
CDR3: GLEGRSFSTNEKLF; J: TRBJ1-4; length: 14; V: TRBV15
CDR3: SVSPRFMNTEAF; J: TRBJ1-1; length: 12; V: TRBV29-1
CDR3: ASSSPWGAVMDGYT; J: TRBJ1-2; length: 14; V: TRBV19
CDR3: ASSRGGDLLHPDYGYT; J: TRBJ1-2; length: 16; V: TRBV19
CDR3: ASSARKETQY; J: TRBJ2-5; length: 10; V: TRBV19
CDR3: ASSFSRQGLDGYT; J: TRBJ1-2; length: 13; V: TRBV7-8
CDR3: ASSQDFAFPSGGRSSTDTQY; J: TRBJ2-3; length: 20; V: TRBV3-1/TRBV3-2
CDR3: ASSEEPGGGYT; J: TRBJ1-2; length: 11; V: TRBV6-1
CDR3: ASSQDEVRAYYGYT; J: TRBJ1-2; length: 14; V: TRBV4-2
CDR3: ASSLASTIY; J: TRBJ1-3; length: 9; V: TRBV5-6
CDR3: AISAGTANYEQY; J: TRBJ2-7; length: 12; V: TRBV10-3
CDR3: ASRSGQPLH; J: TRBJ1-6; length: 9; V: TRBV2
CDR3: ASSPQAIAISYEQY; J: TRBJ2-7; length: 14; V: TRBV9
CDR3: ASSAGYQDTEAF; J: TRBJ1-1; length: 12; V: TRBV11-2
CDR3: ASSPLDRLNEKLF; J: TRBJ1-4; length: 13; V: TRBV27
CDR3: ASSVEGSREEAF; J: TRBJ1-1; length: 12; V: TRBV9
CDR3: ASSLQAMSYEQY; J: TRBJ2-7; length: 12; V: TRBV7-9
CDR3: ASSLPGQSYEQY; J: TRBJ2-7; length: 12; V: TRBV3-1/TRBV3-2
CDR3: ASSHKAGTREQY; J: TRBJ2-7; length: 12; V: TRBV4-1
CDR3: ASSQLAGGLTDTQY; J: TRBJ2-3; length: 14; V: TRBV14
CDR3: ASSRDTYTGELF; J: TRBJ2-2; length: 12; V: TRBV5-1
CDR3: ASSQAQNTEAF; J: TRBJ1-1; length: 11; V: TRBV3-1/TRBV3-2
CDR3: ASSQDPGYEQF; J: TRBJ2-1; length: 11; V: TRBV5-1
CDR3: ASSRTGGGNQPQH; J: TRBJ1-5; length: 13; V: TRBV7-2
CDR3: ASSLSYNEQF; J: TRBJ2-1; length: 10; V: TRBV12-3/TRBV12-4
CDR3: VRSGTVRNEELF; J: TRBJ1-4; length: 12; V: TRBV7-5
CDR3: ASQTFGTIKTQY; J: TRBJ2-5; length: 12; V: TRBV10-1